This TCR beta chain was sequenced for a study of blood T cell repertoires in COVID-19. About the study: The United States, Italy and Spain provided the acute and convalescent COVID-19 samples. PBMCs, B-cell-depleted T cells, or T cells provided the cDNA or gDNA that made up the material.

Germline assignment: CDR1 MDHEN and CDR2 SYDVKM. After removal of 3 bases from V and 11 bases from J, the junction contained 9 bases not matched to a gene. The CDR3 has 15 amino acids. Authors' data handling: Amplification from reference gene primers served as the basis for estimated nucleated cell counts. TCRdb's copy holds only in-frame clones and misses some; the assay was immunoSEQ multiplex PCR. The V and J calls and the clone size are those of that table, but D and trimming were determined from the DNA. The table includes 85,000 to 90,000 clones, 85% to 90% detected once. The sequenced material came from peripheral blood. The V gene is TRBV28, the J gene TRBJ1-6; 8 bases are a match to TRBD1. This sequence was found in a woman of 80 years or more with active COVID-19. CDR3 DNA: TGTGCCAGCAGTTTCAGGGGGCAGGGTAGGCCACCCCTCCACTTT. Residues: CASSFRGQGRPPLHF.